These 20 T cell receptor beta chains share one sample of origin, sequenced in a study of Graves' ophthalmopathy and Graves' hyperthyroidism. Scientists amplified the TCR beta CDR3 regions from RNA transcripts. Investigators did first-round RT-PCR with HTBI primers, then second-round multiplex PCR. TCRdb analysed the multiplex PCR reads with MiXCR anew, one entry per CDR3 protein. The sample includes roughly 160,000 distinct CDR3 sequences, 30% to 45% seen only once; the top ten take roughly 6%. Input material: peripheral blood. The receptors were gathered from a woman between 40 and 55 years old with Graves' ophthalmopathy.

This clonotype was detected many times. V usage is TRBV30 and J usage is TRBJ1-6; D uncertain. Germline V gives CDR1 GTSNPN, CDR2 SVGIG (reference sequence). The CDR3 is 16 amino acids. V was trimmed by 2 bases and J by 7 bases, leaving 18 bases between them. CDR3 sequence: CAWSYTVIYKNSPLHF. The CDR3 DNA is TGTGCCTGGAGTTACACAGTCATCTACAAGAATTCACCCCTCCACTTT. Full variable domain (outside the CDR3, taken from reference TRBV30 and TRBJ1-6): SQTIHQWPATLVQPVGSPLSLECTVEGTSNPNLYWYRQAAGRGLQLLFYSVGIGQISSEVPQNLSASRPQDRQFILSSKKLLLSDSGFYLCAWSYTVIYKNSPLHFGNGTRLTVT.

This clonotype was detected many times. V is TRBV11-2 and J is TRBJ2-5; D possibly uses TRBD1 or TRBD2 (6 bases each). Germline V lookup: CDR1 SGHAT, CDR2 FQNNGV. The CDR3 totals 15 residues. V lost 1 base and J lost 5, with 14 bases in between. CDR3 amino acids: CASSLALRGPETQYF. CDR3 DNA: TGTGCCAGCAGCTTAGCTTTACGGGGGCCGGAGACCCAGTACTTC.

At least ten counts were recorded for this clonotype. This CDR3 reads CAGDRDSTSGANVLTF. CDR3 sequence (DNA): TGTGCCGGCGACCGGGACAGCACGTCTGGGGCCAACGTCCTGACTTTC. The gene calls are TRBV19 and TRBJ2-6; 7 bases align to TRBD1. This CDR3 spans 16 amino acids. Germline V gene sequence: CDR1 LNHDA, CDR2 SQIVND (reference sequence). The V segment lost 11 bases and the J segment 1 base; nucleotides outside the gene matches: 11.

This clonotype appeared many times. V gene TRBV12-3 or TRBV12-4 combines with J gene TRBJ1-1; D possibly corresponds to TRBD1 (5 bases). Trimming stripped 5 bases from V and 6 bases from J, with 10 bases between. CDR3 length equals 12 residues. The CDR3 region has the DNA TGTGCCAGCAGTCCGGGACCCTCTGAAGCTTTCTTT. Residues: CASSPGPSEAFF.

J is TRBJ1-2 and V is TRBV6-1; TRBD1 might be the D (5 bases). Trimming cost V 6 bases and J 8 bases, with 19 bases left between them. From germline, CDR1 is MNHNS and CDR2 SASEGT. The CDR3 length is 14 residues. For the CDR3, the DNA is TGTGCCAGCAGATCGGACGGGGCCTCTCTGGGCTACACCTTC. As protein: CASRSDGASLGYTF.

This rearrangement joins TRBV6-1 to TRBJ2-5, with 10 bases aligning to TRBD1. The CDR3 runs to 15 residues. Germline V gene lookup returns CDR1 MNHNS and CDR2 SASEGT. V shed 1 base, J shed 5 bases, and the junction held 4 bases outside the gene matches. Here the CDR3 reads CASSEEDRGLETQYF. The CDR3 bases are TGTGCCAGCAGTGAAGAAGACAGGGGGCTGGAGACCCAGTACTTC.

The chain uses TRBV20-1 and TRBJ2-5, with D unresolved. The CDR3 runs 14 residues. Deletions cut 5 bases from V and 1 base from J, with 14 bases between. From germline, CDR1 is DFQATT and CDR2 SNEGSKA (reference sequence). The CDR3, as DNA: TGCAGTGCTCTCTTGTTGAAGGGCCAAGAGACCCAGTACTTC. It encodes CSALLLKGQETQYF.

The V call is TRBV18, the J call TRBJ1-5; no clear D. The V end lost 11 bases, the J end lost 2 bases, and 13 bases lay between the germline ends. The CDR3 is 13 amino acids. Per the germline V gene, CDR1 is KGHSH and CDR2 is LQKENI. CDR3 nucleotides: TGTGCCGGAACGAGCGGGCGCAATCAGCCCCAGCATTTT. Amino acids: CAGTSGRNQPQHF.

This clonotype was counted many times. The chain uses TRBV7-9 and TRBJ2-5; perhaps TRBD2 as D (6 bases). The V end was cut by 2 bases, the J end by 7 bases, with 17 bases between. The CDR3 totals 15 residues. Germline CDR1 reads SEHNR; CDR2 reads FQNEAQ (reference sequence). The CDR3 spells CASSLITGSSGTQYF. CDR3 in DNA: TGTGCCAGCAGCTTAATCACGGGGAGTAGCGGGACCCAGTACTTC.

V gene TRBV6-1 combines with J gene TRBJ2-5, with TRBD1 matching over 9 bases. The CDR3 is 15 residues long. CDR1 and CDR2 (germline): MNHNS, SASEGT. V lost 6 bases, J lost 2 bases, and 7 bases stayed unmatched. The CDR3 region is CASRPTGGRQETQYF. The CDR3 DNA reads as TGTGCCAGCAGGCCGACAGGGGGTAGGCAAGAGACCCAGTACTTC.

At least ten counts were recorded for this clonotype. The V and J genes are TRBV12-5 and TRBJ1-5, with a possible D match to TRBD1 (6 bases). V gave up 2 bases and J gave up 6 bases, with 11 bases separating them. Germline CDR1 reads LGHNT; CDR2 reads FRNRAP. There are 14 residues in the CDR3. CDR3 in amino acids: CASGLWGAGQPQHF. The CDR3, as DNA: TGTGCTAGTGGTTTGTGGGGGGCTGGTCAGCCCCAGCATTTT.

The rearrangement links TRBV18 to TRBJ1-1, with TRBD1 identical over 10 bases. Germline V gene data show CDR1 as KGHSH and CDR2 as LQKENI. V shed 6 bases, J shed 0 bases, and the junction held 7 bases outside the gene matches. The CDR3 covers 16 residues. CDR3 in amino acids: CASSRGTGVLNTEAFF. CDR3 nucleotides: TGTGCCAGCTCCCGAGGGACAGGGGTATTGAACACTGAAGCTTTCTTT.

DNA of the CDR3: TGTGCCAGCAGCCGGACAGGGGGTAGCAACTACGAGCAGTACTTC. Protein: CASSRTGGSNYEQYF. This chain joins TRBV7-6 and TRBJ2-7; TRBD1 aligns across 10 bases. Germline trimming cut 5 bases from V and 3 bases from J; bases unmatched to any gene: 7. The CDR3 loop spans 15 amino acids. CDR1 is SGHVS, CDR2 FNYEAQ, per germline.

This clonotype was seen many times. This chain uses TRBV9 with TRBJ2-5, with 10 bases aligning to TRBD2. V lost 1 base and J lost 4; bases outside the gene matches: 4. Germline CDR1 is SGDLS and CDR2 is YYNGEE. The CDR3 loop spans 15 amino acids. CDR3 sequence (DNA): TGTGCCAGCAGCGTACTAGCGGGAGAGTCAGAGACCCAGTACTTC. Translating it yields CASSVLAGESETQYF.

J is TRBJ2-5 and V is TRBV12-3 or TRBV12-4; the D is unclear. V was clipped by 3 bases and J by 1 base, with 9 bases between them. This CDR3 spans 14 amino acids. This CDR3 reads CASSFGTFQETQYF. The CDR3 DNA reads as TGTGCCAGCAGTTTCGGTACTTTCCAAGAGACCCAGTACTTC.

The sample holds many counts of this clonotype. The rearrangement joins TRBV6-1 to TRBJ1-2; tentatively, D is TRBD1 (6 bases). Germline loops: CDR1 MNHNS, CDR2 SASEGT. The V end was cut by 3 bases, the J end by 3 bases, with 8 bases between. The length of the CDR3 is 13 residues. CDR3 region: CASSDRGHYGYTF. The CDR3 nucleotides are TGTGCCAGCAGTGACAGGGGCCACTATGGCTACACCTTC.

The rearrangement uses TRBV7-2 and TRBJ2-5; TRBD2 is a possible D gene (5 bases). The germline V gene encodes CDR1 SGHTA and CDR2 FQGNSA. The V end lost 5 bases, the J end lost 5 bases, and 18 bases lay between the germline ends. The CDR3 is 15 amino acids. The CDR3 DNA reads TGTGCCAGCAGCCTTCTTGGACTGGGGAAGGAGACCCAGTACTTC. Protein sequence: CASSLLGLGKETQYF.

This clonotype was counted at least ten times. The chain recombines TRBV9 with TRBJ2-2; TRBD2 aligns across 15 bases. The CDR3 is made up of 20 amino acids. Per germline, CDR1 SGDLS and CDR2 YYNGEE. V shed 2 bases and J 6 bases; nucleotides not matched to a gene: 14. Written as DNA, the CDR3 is TGTGCCAGCAGCGTCACAGGGGCTAGGGGACTAGCGGGAGGATCCGGGGAGCTGTTTTTT. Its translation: CASSVTGARGLAGGSGELFF.

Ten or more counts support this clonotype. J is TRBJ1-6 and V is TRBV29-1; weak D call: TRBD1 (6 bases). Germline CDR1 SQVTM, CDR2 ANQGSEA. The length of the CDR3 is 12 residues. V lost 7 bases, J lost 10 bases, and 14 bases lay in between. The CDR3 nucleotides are TGCAGCGGAACAGGGCTAGGATCACCCCTCCACTTT. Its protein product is CSGTGLGSPLHF.

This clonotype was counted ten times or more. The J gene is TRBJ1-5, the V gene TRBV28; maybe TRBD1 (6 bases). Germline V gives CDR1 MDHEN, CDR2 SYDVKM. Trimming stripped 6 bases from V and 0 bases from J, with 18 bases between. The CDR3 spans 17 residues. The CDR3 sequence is CASSSGEGDNSNQPQHF. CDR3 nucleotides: TGTGCCAGCAGCTCAGGGGAAGGGGATAATAGCAATCAGCCCCAGCATTTT. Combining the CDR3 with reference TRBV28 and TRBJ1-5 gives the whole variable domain DVKVTQSSRYLVKRTGEKVFLECVQDMDHENMFWYRQDPGLGLRLIYFSYDVKMKEKGDIPEGYSVSREKKERFSLILESASTNQTSMYLCASSSGEGDNSNQPQHFGDGTRLSIL.